This paragraph covers one TCR beta chain sequence. Its antigen is currently unknown. The data are from a study of T cell responses to AZD1222 COVID-19 vaccine. Trimming at V came to 2 bases and at J to 9 bases, leaving 8 bases not matched to a gene. The CDR3 is made up of 15 amino acids. In germline, CDR1 is MGHDK, CDR2 SYGVNS. Study-level points and caveats: As reported, nearly half of all spike-specific TCRs target variant regions that are unmutated. Researchers took repertoire samples only after the peak T cell response had come. Donors skewed white British and female; clonal diversity was possibly underestimated.

Combined were second doses at about 4 or about 12 weeks. Some clones are missing from TCRdb's copy, which holds only in-frame ones; the method was immunoSEQ multiplex PCR. The sample has 95,000 to 150,000 clones, around 87% seen once. The TCR originated in an adult who received the AZD1222 COVID-19 vaccine. Sequenced material: peripheral blood, taken 28 days after the second AZD1222 dose. This sequence joins TRBV25-1 and TRBJ2-1, with 9 nucleotides matching TRBD1. The DNA for the CDR3 is TGTGCCAGCAGTGAAGAGAGGGACAGGGTGGCTGAGCAGTTCTTC. Translating it yields CASSEERDRVAEQFF.